Presented here are 19 T cell receptor beta chains from one specimen sequenced in a study of T-cell reconstitution after alpha-beta-depleted transplantation in children. Unique molecular identifiers were incorporated during preparation of the TCRbeta library. In TCRdb, the PCR reads were re-called with MiXCR into one record per CDR3 protein. The sample holds about 300,000 distinct CDR3 sequences, over 9.5% seen once. The specimen comprised PBMCs, sampled before TCRalphabeta/CD19-depleted stem cell transplant. The receptors derive from a boy in the first two years of life with acute myeloid leukemia, due to receive a stem cell transplant.

V usage is TRBV12-3 or TRBV12-4 and J usage is TRBJ2-7; TRBD2 aligns across 9 bases. The CDR3 is 15 amino acids. V shed 5 bases and J 3 bases; nucleotides not matched to a gene: 8. The chain's CDR3 is CASSLLAGAVYEQYF. The CDR3 nucleotides read TGTGCCAGCAGTCTATTAGCGGGGGCCGTCTACGAGCAGTACTTC.

This clonotype occurred many times. The V gene is TRBV4-3, the J gene TRBJ1-2, with 10 bases lining up with TRBD1. Per the germline V gene, CDR1 is LGHNA and CDR2 is YSLEER. CDR3 size: 14 residues. The junction had 4 bases not matched to a gene; V was cut back by 1 base and J by 8 bases. Here the CDR3 reads CASSQVGTGVGYTF. The CDR3 DNA reads as TGCGCCAGCAGCCAAGTAGGGACAGGGGTAGGCTACACCTTC.

This clonotype was observed at least ten times. This chain connects TRBV5-1 to TRBJ2-2; D may correspond to TRBD1 or TRBD2 (5 bases each). The CDR3 runs to 14 residues. Germline V lookup: CDR1 SGHRS, CDR2 YFSETQ. Trimming stripped 0 bases from V and 6 bases from J, with 9 bases between. The CDR3 spells CASSLARGAGELFF. In DNA, the CDR3 is TGCGCCAGCAGCTTGGCCCGAGGGGCCGGGGAGCTGTTTTTT.

This clonotype occurred many times. The gene calls are TRBV29-1 and TRBJ1-1, with D possibly being TRBD1 (5 bases). From germline, CDR1 is SQVTM and CDR2 ANQGSEA. There are 12 residues in the CDR3. Deletions cut 5 bases from V and 2 bases from J, with 9 bases between. For the CDR3, the DNA is TGCAGCGTTAAACAGGCAAACACTGAAGCTTTCTTT. Its protein is CSVKQANTEAFF.

This clonotype has a handful of counts. The chain employs TRBV7-7 and TRBJ2-1; TRBD2 matches 8 bases. Per germline, CDR1 SSHAT and CDR2 FNYEAQ (reference sequence). Unmatched junction bases numbered 12, after V lost 1 base and J lost 7 bases. The CDR3 contains 17 residues. Here the CDR3 DNA reads TGTGCCAGCAGCTTAGATCTAGCGGGTCTCCCTGGGAATGAGCAGTTCTTC. This codes for CASSLDLAGLPGNEQFF.

Many counts were recorded for this clonotype. The CDR3, as DNA: TGTGCCAGCAGAGACGCGGGACAGGGCTGGGCCGGGGAGCTGTTTTTT. Protein product: CASRDAGQGWAGELFF. This chain connects TRBV25-1 to TRBJ2-2; 9 nucleotides align to TRBD1. Germline V gene data show CDR1 as MGHDK and CDR2 as SYGVNS. The V gene end was trimmed by 6 bases and the J gene end by 6 bases; junction bases not matched to a gene: 11. This CDR3 has 16 residues.

This clonotype showed up many times. The chain carries TRBV14 and TRBJ2-2; unclear D gene. V lost 0 bases and J lost 6, with 14 bases in between. This CDR3 comprises 16 residues. The germline CDR1 and CDR2 sequences are SGHDN and FVKESK. The chain's CDR3 is CASSQESVGHAGELFF. The CDR3 DNA is TGTGCCAGCAGCCAAGAGTCAGTAGGTCACGCCGGGGAGCTGTTTTTT.

Ten or more counts support this clonotype. The CDR3, as DNA: TGTGCCAGCAGCCTTCAAAACAGTTTTCGTACGCAGTATTTT. Its translation is CASSLQNSFRTQYF. The gene calls are TRBV14 and TRBJ2-3; D unclear. Germline lookup yields CDR1 SGHDN and CDR2 FVKESK. The CDR3 is 14 amino acids. Trimming pared 4 bases from V and 8 bases from J, leaving 16 bases between.

This clonotype was observed at least ten times. The CDR3 DNA reads as TGCGCCAGCAGCTTGGACAGAAACTATGGCTACACCTTC. It yields the protein CASSLDRNYGYTF. The J gene is TRBJ1-2, the V gene TRBV5-1; D is ambiguous. V was clipped by 0 bases and J by 2 bases, with 5 bases between them. The germline gives CDR1 SGHRS, CDR2 YFSETQ. The CDR3 runs 13 residues.

This clonotype was recorded at least ten times. The chain recombines TRBV7-2 with TRBJ2-7, with TRBD1 as a possible D gene (6 bases). V gave up 5 bases and J gave up 3 bases, with 11 bases separating them. The germline CDR1 and CDR2 sequences are SGHTA and FQGNSA. The CDR3 contains 13 residues. This CDR3 is CASSKTRGYEQYF. As DNA, the CDR3 is TGTGCCAGCAGCAAAACCAGGGGCTACGAGCAGTACTTC. Complete variable domain (other parts from reference TRBV7-2 and TRBJ2-7): GAGVSQSPSNKVTEKGKDVELRCDPISGHTALYWYRQSLGQGLEFLIYFQGNSAPDKSGLPSDRFSAERTGGSVSTLTIQRTQQEDSAVYLCASSKTRGYEQYFGPGTRLTVT.

The rearrangement uses TRBV7-2 and TRBJ2-7; no clear D. Germline loops: CDR1 SGHTA, CDR2 FQGNSA. This CDR3 has 14 amino acids. The germline V and J ends were trimmed by 1 base and 5 bases, with 12 bases remaining between them. The CDR3, as DNA: TGTGCCAGCAGCTTAGACTATATAGTGAACGAGCAGTACTTC. It specifies CASSLDYIVNEQYF.

This clonotype has at least ten counts. One end of the junction does not line up with germline, which may come from a read error. This chain links TRBV29-1 with TRBJ2-7; D is uncertain. CDR1 is SQVTM, CDR2 ANQGSEA, per germline. The CDR3 length is 13 residues. The chain's CDR3 is CSVEERSGYEQYF. The CDR3 nucleotides are TGCAGCGTCGAAGAGAGGTCAGGCTACGAGCAGTACTTC.

This clonotype was counted a few times. The V gene is TRBV12-3 or TRBV12-4, the J gene TRBJ1-2; TRBD1 is a possible D gene (5 bases). The V end lost 4 bases, the J end lost 0 bases, and 12 bases lay between the germline ends. The length of the CDR3 is 15 residues. CDR3 sequence reads: CASSSGTAPNYGYTF. CDR3 nucleotide sequence: TGTGCCAGCAGTTCAGGGACTGCGCCTAACTATGGCTACACCTTC.

This clonotype was seen repeatedly, ten times or more. The chain is built from TRBV5-1 and TRBJ2-1, with TRBD1 matching 12 bases. V trimming: 2 bases; J trimming: 0 bases; junction bases outside the gene matches: 12. This CDR3 has 20 amino acids. Germline assignment: CDR1 SGHRS and CDR2 YFSETQ. In DNA form, the CDR3 reads TGCGCCAGCAGCTTTAATCCGGGACAGGGGGCCGACCGCTCCTACAATGAGCAGTTCTTC. Encoded protein: CASSFNPGQGADRSYNEQFF.

This clonotype was seen a handful of times. The V gene is TRBV11-2, the J gene TRBJ1-2; D not resolved. V gave up 7 bases and J gave up 2 bases, with 8 bases separating them. There are 12 residues in the CDR3. CDR1 is SGHAT and CDR2 is FQNNGV in the germline V gene. The CDR3 sequence: CASTQGNYGYTF. For the CDR3, the DNA is TGTGCCAGCACCCAAGGGAACTATGGCTACACCTTC.

Only a few counts were recorded for this clonotype. The CDR3 spells CASNETSGGARNEQFF. As DNA, the CDR3 is TGTGCCAGCAACGAGACTAGCGGGGGGGCCAGGAATGAGCAGTTCTTC. This chain joins TRBV2 and TRBJ2-1; 14 bases are shared with TRBD2. With 7 bases clipped from V and 7 bases from J, the junction kept 9 bases outside the gene matches. The germline CDR1 and CDR2 sequences are SNHLY and FYNNEI. The CDR3 runs to 16 residues.

The sample holds many counts of this clonotype. The chain is built from TRBV4-2 and TRBJ2-2; D gene uncertain. There are 15 residues in the CDR3. Germline loops: CDR1 LGHNA, CDR2 YNFKEQ. V lost 0 bases and J 6 bases, leaving 11 bases between the germline ends. CDR3 amino acids: CASSQEGRSPGELFF. The CDR3 bases are TGTGCCAGCAGCCAAGAGGGTCGATCACCCGGGGAGCTGTTTTTT.

This clonotype was observed at least ten times. The gene calls are TRBV7-9 and TRBJ2-5, with 11 bases that match TRBD2. From germline, CDR1 is SEHNR and CDR2 FQNEAQ (reference sequence). There are 19 residues in the CDR3. Trimming cost V 5 bases and J 5 bases; bases outside gene matches: 19. CDR3 sequence: CASSPFGLAGGGAGETQYF. The DNA of the CDR3 is TGTGCCAGCAGCCCATTCGGGCTAGCGGGAGGTGGCGCAGGGGAGACCCAGTACTTC.

This chain connects TRBV12-3 or TRBV12-4 to TRBJ2-1; the match to TRBD2 covers 12 bases. The CDR3 extends over 18 amino acids. V shed 5 bases and J 2 bases; nucleotides not matched to a gene: 10. CDR3: CASSPQRTSGITYNEQFF. The CDR3 DNA follows: TGTGCCAGCAGTCCCCAACGGACTAGCGGGATTACCTACAATGAGCAGTTCTTC.